Following are 32 T cell receptor beta chains from one sample sequenced in a study of control samples from healthy donors and cancer patients. Method: immunoSEQ multiplex PCR; TCRdb's copy keeps in-frame clones and lacks some. The sample contains about 130,000 clones, 70% to 90% of which appear only once. The sequenced material came from blood. The receptors come from a man aged 50 to 60 in good health.

This clone was detected only once. CDR3 DNA sequence: TGTGCCAGCAGTGACCTTACAGCAAACTATGGCTACACCTTC. Translating gives CASSDLTANYGYTF. J is TRBJ1-2 and V is TRBV25-1; D is uncertain. Trimming removed 3 bases from V and 2 bases from J, with 10 bases in between. Per germline, CDR1 MGHDK and CDR2 SYGVNS. CDR3 length: 14 amino acids.

Only a few counts were recorded for this clone. The V call is TRBV25-1, the J call TRBJ1-4; a weak D match, TRBD1 (6 bases). The CDR3 covers 15 residues. The V gene lost 1 base and the J gene lost 7 bases, with 13 bases spanning the gap. Per the germline V gene, CDR1 is MGHDK and CDR2 is SYGVNS. Here the CDR3 DNA reads TGTGCCAGCAGTGAATTAGGGGGATTTGGTGAAAAACTGTTTTTT. Its translation is CASSELGGFGEKLFF.

The CDR3 DNA reads TGTGCCAGCAGCTTAGACCAGAGACAGGTTGTTCTCAGGGGCGGCACTGAAGCTTTCTTT. It is translated as CASSLDQRQVVLRGGTEAFF. The genes are TRBV11-3 and TRBJ1-1; a weak D match, TRBD1 (6 bases). The germline V gene encodes CDR1 SGHNT and CDR2 YENEEA. The CDR3 consists of 20 residues. Trimming stripped 0 bases from V and 4 bases from J, with 27 bases between.

The chain carries TRBV3-1 (or the pseudogene TRBV3-2) and TRBJ1-2; D remains unclear. Trimming took 4 bases from V and 5 from J, leaving 8 bases between them. The CDR3 covers 12 residues. The germline gives CDR1 LGHDT, CDR2 YNNKEL (reference sequence). The chain's CDR3 is CASSLSTYGYTF. CDR3 nucleotide sequence: TGTGCCAGCAGCCTCTCGACTTATGGCTACACCTTC.

The chain is built from TRBV5-1 and TRBJ2-5; D may correspond to TRBD1 or TRBD2 (5 bases each). From germline, CDR1 is SGHRS and CDR2 YFSETQ. The V end was cut by 0 bases, the J end by 3 bases, with 18 bases between. This CDR3 spans 17 amino acids. The CDR3 region is CASSLAGAGSVEETQYF. The CDR3 DNA follows: TGCGCCAGCAGCTTGGCCGGGGCAGGGAGTGTAGAAGAGACCCAGTACTTC.

The chain recombines TRBV7-9 with TRBJ2-2; 9 nucleotides line up with TRBD1. Trimming at V came to 6 bases and at J to 1 base, leaving 6 bases not matched to a gene. Germline values: CDR1 SEHNR, CDR2 FQNEAQ (reference sequence). CDR3 length: 16 residues. The CDR3 bases are TGTGCCAGCAGGCGCGGGGACAGGGTGAACACCGGGGAGCTGTTTTTT. This sequence encodes CASRRGDRVNTGELFF.

CDR3 region: CASRTTQETQYF. The CDR3 nucleotides read TGTGCCAGCAGGACGACCCAAGAGACCCAGTACTTC. The chain recombines TRBV2 with TRBJ2-5; D call uncertain. There are 12 residues in the CDR3. Between the trimmed V and J ends, which lost 6 bases and 1 base, there was a span of 6 bases. Germline V gene data show CDR1 as SNHLY and CDR2 as FYNNEI. The full variable domain, completed using reference TRBV2 and TRBJ2-5, is EPEVTQTPSHQVTQMGQEVILRCVPISNHLYFYWYRQILGQKVEFLVSFYNNEISEKSEIFDDQFSVERPDGSNFTLKIRSTKLEDSAMYFCASRTTQETQYFGPGTRLLVL.

The J gene is TRBJ2-2, the V gene TRBV21-1; TRBD1 reflects the table's D call only, with no check against the DNA. TRBV21-1 is assigned pseudogene status. This CDR3 comprises 17 residues. The CDR3 reads CASSKSSGTANTGELFF. As DNA, the CDR3 is TGTGCCAGCAGCAAATCATCCGGGACAGCGAACACCGGGGAGCTGTTTTTT.

This clone came up a few times. This CDR3 is CATSDSGTAHRQQYF. The CDR3 bases are TGTGCCACCAGTGATTCCGGGACAGCCCACCGTCAGCAGTACTTC. The chain uses TRBV24-1 and TRBJ2-7; 7 positions agree with TRBD1. The CDR3 has 15 residues. Germline V gene sequence: CDR1 KGHDR, CDR2 SFDVKD. The trim removed 2 bases at V and 8 bases at J, leaving 11 bases unmatched.

This clone was observed once. The chain employs TRBV15 and TRBJ2-3, with D hard to call. V was pared by 1 base and J by 1 base, with 0 bases between. The V gene's germline CDR1 is LNHNV and CDR2 YYDKDF (reference sequence). This CDR3 has 12 amino acids. DNA for the CDR3: TGTGCCACCAGCAGAGGCACAGATACGCAGTATTTT. Protein product: CATSRGTDTQYF.

The V and J genes are TRBV6-6 and TRBJ2-2, with a tentative D call TRBD1 (5 bases). Germline CDR1 and CDR2: MNHNY and SVGAGI (reference sequence). This CDR3 is 15 amino acids long. V lost 6 bases and J 0 bases, leaving 11 bases between the germline ends. Here the CDR3 reads CASREGAANTGELFF. CDR3 in DNA: TGTGCCAGCAGAGAAGGGGCCGCGAACACCGGGGAGCTGTTTTTT.

The chain uses TRBV5-4 and TRBJ2-1, with 11 positions matching TRBD2. The V and J ends lost 2 bases and 10 bases, in that order; junction bases with no gene match: 8. Germline V gene lookup returns CDR1 SGHNT and CDR2 YYREEE (reference sequence). The CDR3 consists of 15 residues. DNA of the CDR3: TGTGCCAGCAGCTTTACTAGCGGGGGATGGGGCGAGCAGTTCTTC. It encodes CASSFTSGGWGEQFF.

The V gene is TRBV12-3 or TRBV12-4, the J gene TRBJ1-5; D not certain. V lost 8 bases to trimming and J lost 7 bases, with 12 bases between them. This CDR3 spans 12 amino acids. CDR3 nucleotide sequence: TGTGCCAGCGGCTTCCATTGGCAGCCCCAGCATTTT. This sequence encodes CASGFHWQPQHF.

This clone was recorded once. V usage is TRBV29-1 and J usage is TRBJ2-1; D perhaps matches TRBD2 (6 bases). CDR3 length: 13 residues. Germline V gives CDR1 SQVTM, CDR2 ANQGSEA. The V gene lost 5 bases and the J gene lost 4 bases, with 12 bases spanning the gap. The CDR3 protein is CSVSGGVYNEQFF. In DNA, the CDR3 is TGCAGCGTTTCAGGCGGGGTTTACAATGAGCAGTTCTTC.

V and J are TRBV30 and TRBJ1-5, with 8 positions matching TRBD1. The germline gives CDR1 GTSNPN, CDR2 SVGIG (reference sequence). Trimming removed 3 bases from V and 5 bases from J; junction bases left unmatched: 3. The CDR3 contains 13 residues. The CDR3 DNA sequence: TGTGCCTGGAGGCAGGGGGCAGATCAGCCCCAGCATTTT. Amino acid sequence: CAWRQGADQPQHF.

The V call is TRBV5-4, the J call TRBJ1-2; D is uncertain. The CDR3 is made up of 14 amino acids. V gave up 0 bases and J gave up 5 bases, with 11 bases separating them. CDR1 and CDR2 from the germline V gene are SGHNT and YYREEE (reference sequence). The CDR3 sequence is CASSLGVQTYGYTF. CDR3 DNA sequence: TGTGCCAGCAGCTTGGGGGTCCAGACTTATGGCTACACCTTC.

This sequence joins TRBV2 and TRBJ2-7; TRBD2 agrees at 8 bases. Germline CDR1 and CDR2: SNHLY and FYNNEI. J gave up 6 bases and V 5 bases, and 9 bases lay outside the gene matches. The CDR3 has 14 residues. CDR3 in amino acids: CASSFSGGLSEQYF. The CDR3 bases are TGTGCCAGCAGTTTCAGCGGGGGTTTAAGCGAGCAGTACTTC.

The chain uses TRBV7-8 and TRBJ1-4; 9 nucleotides match TRBD1. This CDR3 contains 18 residues. Germline CDR1 SGHVS, CDR2 FQNEAQ. V lost 4 bases, J lost 2 bases, and 11 bases stayed unmatched. CDR3 DNA: TGTGCCAGCAGCTACCACGTAGGGACAGGGATGACTAATGAAAAACTGTTTTTT. Translated: CASSYHVGTGMTNEKLFF. Combining the CDR3 with reference TRBV7-8 and TRBJ1-4 gives the whole variable domain GAGVSQSPRYKVAKRGQDVALRCDPISGHVSLFWYQQALGQGPEFLTYFQNEAQLDKSGLPSDRFFAERPEGSVSTLKIQRTQQEDSAVYLCASSYHVGTGMTNEKLFFGSGTQLSVL.

The rearrangement uses TRBV5-3 and TRBJ1-6; D not resolved. TRBV5-3 is given ORF status, its function remaining uncertain. This CDR3 is 19 amino acids long. Trimming removed 5 bases from V and 4 bases from J, with 25 bases in between. CDR3 in DNA: TGTGCCAGAAGAAATGGGCGGGGTCCCGGATGGATTTATAATTCACCCCTCCACTTT. It codes for CARRNGRGPGWIYNSPLHF.

The chain is built from TRBV5-1 and TRBJ1-2; 8 bases fit TRBD1. CDR1 and CDR2 (germline): SGHRS, YFSETQ. The CDR3 sequence is 13 residues long. V trimming: 4 bases; J trimming: 8 bases; junction bases outside the gene matches: 7. The CDR3 region is CASSRTGSYGYTF. DNA of the CDR3: TGCGCCAGCAGCCGGACAGGGTCTTACGGCTACACCTTC.

V gene TRBV29-1 combines with J gene TRBJ2-5; 8 positions agree with TRBD2. Germline V gene data show CDR1 as SQVTM and CDR2 as ANQGSEA. The CDR3 runs 15 residues. Trimming removed 4 bases from V and 1 base from J; junction bases left unmatched: 8. The CDR3 DNA reads TGCAGCGTTGCTTTACTAGCGGATCCCCAAGAGACCCAGTACTTC. It specifies CSVALLADPQETQYF.

The V call is TRBV27, the J call TRBJ1-2; D gene unclear. This CDR3 region has 15 residues. Per germline, CDR1 MNHEY and CDR2 SMNVEV (reference sequence). The germline V and J ends were trimmed by 6 bases and 2 bases, with 16 bases remaining between them. CDR3 sequence reads: CASSFTRKANYGYTF. The CDR3 DNA is TGTGCCAGCAGCTTTACCCGAAAAGCAAACTATGGCTACACCTTC.

V is TRBV14 and J is TRBJ2-5; no reliable D call. Germline CDR1 reads SGHDN; CDR2 reads FVKESK. The CDR3 extends over 15 amino acids. V was trimmed by 0 bases and J by 5 bases, leaving 13 bases between them. The CDR3 DNA follows: TGTGCCAGCAGCCAAGAGTTCGCGTTGTGGGAGACCCAGTACTTC. It encodes CASSQEFALWETQYF. The full variable domain, its missing parts supplied by reference TRBV14 and TRBJ2-5, is EAGVTQFPSHSVIEKGQTVTLRCDPISGHDNLYWYRRVMGKEIKFLLHFVKESKQDESGMPNNRFLAERTGGTYSTLKVQPAELEDSGVYFCASSQEFALWETQYFGPGTRLLVL.

The V call is TRBV2, the J call TRBJ2-6; the D is unclear. Germline V gene lookup returns CDR1 SNHLY and CDR2 FYNNEI. The CDR3 spans 15 residues. Trimming took off 4 bases at V and 4 bases at J, with 11 bases between the two ends. The CDR3 here is CASSGPPRGANVLTF. CDR3 sequence (DNA): TGTGCCAGCAGTGGGCCCCCTAGGGGGGCCAACGTCCTGACTTTC.

Only a few counts were recorded for this clone. This sequence joins TRBV29-1 and TRBJ1-4; maybe TRBD1 (6 bases). From germline, CDR1 is SQVTM and CDR2 ANQGSEA. V gave up 6 bases and J gave up 10 bases, with 18 bases separating them. The CDR3 runs to 13 residues. CDR3 DNA: TGCAGCGTCGACCCTGGATCGGGGGCAAAACTGTTTTTT. Protein product: CSVDPGSGAKLFF.

The chain couples TRBV30 to TRBJ2-2; the D gene is possibly TRBD1 (5 bases). CDR3 length: 13 residues. The germline V and J ends were trimmed by 5 bases and 6 bases, with 13 bases remaining between them. Germline CDR1 is GTSNPN and CDR2 is SVGIG (reference sequence). CDR3 nucleotide sequence: TGTGCCTGGCTTTACCAGGGATCCGGGGAGCTGTTTTTT. This sequence encodes CAWLYQGSGELFF. Filled out from reference TRBV30 and TRBJ2-2, the complete variable domain reads SQTIHQWPATLVQPVGSPLSLECTVEGTSNPNLYWYRQAAGRGLQLLFYSVGIGQISSEVPQNLSASRPQDRQFILSSKKLLLSDSGFYLCAWLYQGSGELFFGEGSRLTVL.

The chain carries TRBV5-1 and TRBJ2-2; no firm D call. CDR1 is SGHRS and CDR2 is YFSETQ in the germline V gene. V was shortened by 0 bases and J by 0 bases, with 6 bases between the two germline ends. The CDR3 runs to 15 residues. The CDR3 loop is CASSLAVANTGELFF. The CDR3 DNA reads as TGCGCCAGCAGCTTGGCGGTTGCGAACACCGGGGAGCTGTTTTTT.

V usage is TRBV27 and J usage is TRBJ1-1; weak D call: TRBD1 (5 bases). Trimming removed 4 bases at V and 0 bases at J, with 9 bases between. The CDR3 sequence is 14 residues long. Germline values: CDR1 MNHEY, CDR2 SMNVEV (reference sequence). As DNA, the CDR3 is TGTGCCAGCAGTTACGCGGGGGTGAACACTGAAGCTTTCTTT. Its translation: CASSYAGVNTEAFF.

The gene calls are TRBV9 and TRBJ1-1; D is unresolved. The CDR3 consists of 13 residues. V was clipped by 2 bases and J by 2 bases, with 7 bases between them. Germline CDR1 SGDLS, CDR2 YYNGEE. The CDR3: CASSVSSNTEAFF. CDR3 DNA sequence: TGTGCCAGCAGCGTGAGCAGTAACACTGAAGCTTTCTTT.

V is TRBV28 and J is TRBJ1-1; no definite D call. This CDR3 comprises 16 residues. Trimming pared 6 bases from V and 4 bases from J, leaving 21 bases between. CDR1 is MDHEN and CDR2 is SYDVKM in the germline V gene. CDR3 loop: CASRSGATRWGTEAFF. CDR3 sequence (DNA): TGTGCCAGCAGATCCGGAGCTACCCGGTGGGGCACTGAAGCTTTCTTT.

This sequence joins TRBV9 and TRBJ1-1; TRBD1 matches at 9 bases. The germline gives CDR1 SGDLS, CDR2 YYNGEE. The CDR3 loop spans 15 amino acids. Trimming took 4 bases from V and 1 from J; bases not matched to a gene: 5. Here the CDR3 reads CASSQGGQGNTEAFF. The CDR3, as DNA: TGTGCCAGCAGCCAAGGGGGACAGGGGAACACTGAAGCTTTCTTT.

This clone was seen a handful of times. This chain connects TRBV4-1 to TRBJ2-3, with TRBD2 matching 14 bases. V lost 4 bases to trimming and J lost 0 bases; unmatched junction nucleotides: 0. Germline CDR1 reads MGHRA; CDR2 reads YSYEKL. The CDR3 consists of 16 residues. The CDR3 bases are TGCGCCAGCAGCCGGACTAGCGGGGGGAGCACAGATACGCAGTATTTT. It translates to CASSRTSGGSTDTQYF.